This TCR beta chain was found in a study of blood T cell repertoires in COVID-19. V dropped 0 bases and J dropped 6 bases, with 11 bases sitting between them. Germline CDR1 is MNHEY and CDR2 is SMNVEV (reference sequence). The CDR3 runs to 14 residues. Authors' methods: Nucleated cell number was recorded as an estimate derived from reference gene primer amplification. Assay used: immunoSEQ multiplex PCR; TCRdb lists only in-frame clones, some missing. For V, J and clone size, that table is used; D and trimming come from the DNA. The table lists almost 70,000 clones, nearly 90% of them singletons. Material for sequencing was peripheral blood. This sequence originates from a woman aged 50 to 60 with active COVID-19. V and J are TRBV27 and TRBJ1-1, with D maybe TRBD1 (5 bases). CDR3: CASSLSAGHSEAFF. The CDR3 DNA reads as TGTGCCAGCAGTTTATCTGCCGGACACTCTGAAGCTTTCTTT.